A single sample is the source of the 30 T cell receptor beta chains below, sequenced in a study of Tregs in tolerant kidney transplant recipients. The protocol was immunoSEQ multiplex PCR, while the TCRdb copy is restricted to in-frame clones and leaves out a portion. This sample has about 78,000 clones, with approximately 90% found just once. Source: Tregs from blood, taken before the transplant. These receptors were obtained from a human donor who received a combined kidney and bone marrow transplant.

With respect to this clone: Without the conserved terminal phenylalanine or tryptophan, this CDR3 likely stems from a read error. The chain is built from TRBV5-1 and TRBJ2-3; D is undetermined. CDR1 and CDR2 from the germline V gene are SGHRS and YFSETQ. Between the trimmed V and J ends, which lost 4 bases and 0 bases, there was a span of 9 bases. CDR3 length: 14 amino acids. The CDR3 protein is CASSPTTSTDTQYS. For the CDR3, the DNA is TGCGCCAGCAGCCCGACCACTAGCACAGATACGCAGTATTCT.

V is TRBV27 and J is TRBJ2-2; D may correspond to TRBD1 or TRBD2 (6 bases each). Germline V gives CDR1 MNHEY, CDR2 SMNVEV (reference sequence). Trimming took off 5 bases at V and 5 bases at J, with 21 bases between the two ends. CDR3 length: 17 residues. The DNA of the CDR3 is TGTGCCAGCAGTCCCCAACGGAGGGCAGGGGCGACCGGGGAGCTGTTTTTT. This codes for CASSPQRRAGATGELFF.

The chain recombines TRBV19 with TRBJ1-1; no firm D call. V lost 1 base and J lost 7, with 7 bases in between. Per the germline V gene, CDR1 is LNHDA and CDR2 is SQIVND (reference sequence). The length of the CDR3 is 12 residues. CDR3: CASSIGGDEAFF. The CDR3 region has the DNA TGTGCCAGTAGTATAGGGGGAGATGAAGCTTTCTTT.

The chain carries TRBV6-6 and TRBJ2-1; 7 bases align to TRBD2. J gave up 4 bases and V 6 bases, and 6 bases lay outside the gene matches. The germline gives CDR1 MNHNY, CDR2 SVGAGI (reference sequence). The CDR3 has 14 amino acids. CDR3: CASSPLAQYNEQFF. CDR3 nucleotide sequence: TGTGCCAGCAGCCCACTAGCGCAGTACAATGAGCAGTTCTTC.

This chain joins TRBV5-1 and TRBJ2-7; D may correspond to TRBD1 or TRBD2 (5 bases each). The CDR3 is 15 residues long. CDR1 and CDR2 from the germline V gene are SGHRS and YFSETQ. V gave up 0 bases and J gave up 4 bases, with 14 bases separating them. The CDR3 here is CASSLERGAVYEQYF. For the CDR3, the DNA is TGCGCCAGCAGCTTGGAGAGGGGCGCGGTGTACGAGCAGTACTTC.

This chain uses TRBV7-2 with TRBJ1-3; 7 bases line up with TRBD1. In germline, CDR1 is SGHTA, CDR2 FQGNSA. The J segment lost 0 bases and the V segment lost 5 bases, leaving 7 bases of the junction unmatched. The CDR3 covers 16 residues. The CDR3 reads CASSARQGSSGNTIYF. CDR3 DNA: TGTGCCAGCAGCGCAAGACAGGGCAGCTCTGGAAACACCATATATTTT.

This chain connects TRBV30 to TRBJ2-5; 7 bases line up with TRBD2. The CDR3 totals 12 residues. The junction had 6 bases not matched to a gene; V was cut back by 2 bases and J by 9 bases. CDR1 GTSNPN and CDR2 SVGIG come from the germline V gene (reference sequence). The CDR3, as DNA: TGTGCCTGGAGTTGGGACTACCAGGCCCAGTACTTC. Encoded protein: CAWSWDYQAQYF.

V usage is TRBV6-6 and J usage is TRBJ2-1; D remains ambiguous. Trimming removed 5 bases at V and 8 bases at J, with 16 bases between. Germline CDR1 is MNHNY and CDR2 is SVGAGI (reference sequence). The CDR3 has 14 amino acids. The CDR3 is CASSPQASSDEQFF. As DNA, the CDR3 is TGTGCCAGCAGTCCCCAGGCCTCGTCGGATGAGCAGTTCTTC.

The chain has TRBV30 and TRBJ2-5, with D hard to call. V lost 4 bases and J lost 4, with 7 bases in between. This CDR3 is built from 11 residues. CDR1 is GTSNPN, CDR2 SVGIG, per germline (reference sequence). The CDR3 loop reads CAWTRVETQYF. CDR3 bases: TGTGCCTGGACTCGGGTAGAGACCCAGTACTTC.

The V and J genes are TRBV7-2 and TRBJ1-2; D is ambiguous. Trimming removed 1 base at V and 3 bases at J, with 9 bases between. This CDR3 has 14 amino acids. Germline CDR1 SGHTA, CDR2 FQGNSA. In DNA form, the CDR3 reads TGTGCCAGCAGCTTAGGGAGGGTGGACTATGGCTACACCTTC. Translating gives CASSLGRVDYGYTF.

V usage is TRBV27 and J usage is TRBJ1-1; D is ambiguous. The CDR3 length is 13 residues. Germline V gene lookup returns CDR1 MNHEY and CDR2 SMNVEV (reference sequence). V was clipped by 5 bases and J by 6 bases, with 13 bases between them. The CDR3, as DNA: TGTGCCAGCAGTCGAAGTCGCCGGGCTGAAGCTTTCTTT. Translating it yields CASSRSRRAEAFF.

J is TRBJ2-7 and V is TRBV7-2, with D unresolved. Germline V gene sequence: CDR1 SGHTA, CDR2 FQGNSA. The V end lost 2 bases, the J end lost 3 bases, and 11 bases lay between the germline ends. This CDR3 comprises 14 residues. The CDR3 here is CASSLQEIVYEQYF. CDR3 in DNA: TGTGCCAGCAGCTTACAGGAGATAGTCTACGAGCAGTACTTC.

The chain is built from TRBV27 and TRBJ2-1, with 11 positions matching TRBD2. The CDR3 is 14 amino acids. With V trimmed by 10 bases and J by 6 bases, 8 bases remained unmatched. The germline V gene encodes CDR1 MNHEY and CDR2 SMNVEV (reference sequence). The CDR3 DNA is TGTGCCACTGCGACTAGCGGGAAACTCAATGAGCAGTTCTTC. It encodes CATATSGKLNEQFF.

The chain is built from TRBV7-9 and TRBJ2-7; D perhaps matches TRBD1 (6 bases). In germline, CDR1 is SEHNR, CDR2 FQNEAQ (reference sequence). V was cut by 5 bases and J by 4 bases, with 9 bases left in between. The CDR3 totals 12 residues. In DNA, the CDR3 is TGTGCCAGCAGCCCTAGGGGGTACGAGCAGTACTTC. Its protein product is CASSPRGYEQYF.

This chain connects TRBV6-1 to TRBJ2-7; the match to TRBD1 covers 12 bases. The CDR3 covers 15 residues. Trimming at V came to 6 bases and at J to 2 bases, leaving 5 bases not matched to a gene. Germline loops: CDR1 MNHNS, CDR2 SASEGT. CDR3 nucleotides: TGTGCCAGCAGAGAGGGACAGGGGGCGACCTACGAGCAGTACTTC. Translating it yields CASREGQGATYEQYF.

This chain's CDR3 is CSASSTEQFF. Here the CDR3 DNA reads TGCAGTGCTAGTAGCACTGAGCAGTTCTTC. J is TRBJ2-1 and V is TRBV20-1; D unresolved. In germline, CDR1 is DFQATT, CDR2 SNEGSKA (reference sequence). The CDR3 consists of 10 residues. The ends were cut back, 3 bases at V and 9 bases at J, with 6 bases in the middle.

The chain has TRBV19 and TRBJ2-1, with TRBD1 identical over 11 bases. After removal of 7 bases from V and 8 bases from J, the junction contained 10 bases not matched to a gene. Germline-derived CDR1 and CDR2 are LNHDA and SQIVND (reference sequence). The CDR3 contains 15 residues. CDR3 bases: TGTGCCAGTACCCGAGGGACAGGGGGGACCTATGAGCAGTTCTTC. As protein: CASTRGTGGTYEQFF.

The CDR3 loop reads CASSQASVDTGELFF. The CDR3, as DNA: TGTGCCAGCAGCCAAGCTAGCGTGGACACCGGGGAGCTGTTTTTT. The genes are TRBV14 and TRBJ2-2, with D possibly being TRBD2 (6 bases). Germline loops: CDR1 SGHDN, CDR2 FVKESK. CDR3 length: 15 residues. Trimming removed 1 base from V and 3 bases from J, with 9 bases in between.

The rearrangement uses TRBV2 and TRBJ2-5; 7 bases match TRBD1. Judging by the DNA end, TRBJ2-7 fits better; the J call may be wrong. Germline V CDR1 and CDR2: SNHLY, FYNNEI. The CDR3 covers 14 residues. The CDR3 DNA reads TGTGCCAGCAGTGTTAGGACAGGCTCCTACGAGCAGTACTTC. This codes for CASSVRTGSYEQYF.

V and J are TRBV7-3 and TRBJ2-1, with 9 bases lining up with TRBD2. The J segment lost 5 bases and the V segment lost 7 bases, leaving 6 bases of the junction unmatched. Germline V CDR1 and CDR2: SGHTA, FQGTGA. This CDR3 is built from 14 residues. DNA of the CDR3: TGTGCCAGCAAGGAGACTAGCGGTAACAATGAGCAGTTCTTC. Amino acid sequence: CASKETSGNNEQFF.

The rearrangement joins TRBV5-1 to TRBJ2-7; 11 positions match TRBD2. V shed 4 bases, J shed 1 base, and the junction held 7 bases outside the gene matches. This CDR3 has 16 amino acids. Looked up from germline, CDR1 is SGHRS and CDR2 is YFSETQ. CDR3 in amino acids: CASSPGLAEGSYEQYF. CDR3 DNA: TGCGCCAGCAGCCCGGGACTAGCGGAGGGGTCCTACGAGCAGTACTTC.

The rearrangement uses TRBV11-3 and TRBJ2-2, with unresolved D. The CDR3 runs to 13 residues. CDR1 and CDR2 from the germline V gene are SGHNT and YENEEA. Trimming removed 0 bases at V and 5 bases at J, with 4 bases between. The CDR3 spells CASSLDGTGELFF. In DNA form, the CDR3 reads TGTGCCAGCAGCTTAGACGGGACCGGGGAGCTGTTTTTT.

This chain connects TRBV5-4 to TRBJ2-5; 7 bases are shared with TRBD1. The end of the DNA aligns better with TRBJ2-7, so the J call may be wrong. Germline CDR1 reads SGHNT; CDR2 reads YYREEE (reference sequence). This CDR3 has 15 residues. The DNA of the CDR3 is TGTGCCAGCAGCTCCCGGGACAGCATGCCCTACGAGCAGTACTTC. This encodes CASSSRDSMPYEQYF.

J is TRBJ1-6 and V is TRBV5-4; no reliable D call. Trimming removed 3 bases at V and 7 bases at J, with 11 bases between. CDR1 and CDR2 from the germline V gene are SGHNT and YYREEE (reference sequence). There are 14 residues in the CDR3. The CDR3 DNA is TGTGCCAGCAGCTCCCCCGGGGAGAATTCACCCCTCCACTTT. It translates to CASSSPGENSPLHF.

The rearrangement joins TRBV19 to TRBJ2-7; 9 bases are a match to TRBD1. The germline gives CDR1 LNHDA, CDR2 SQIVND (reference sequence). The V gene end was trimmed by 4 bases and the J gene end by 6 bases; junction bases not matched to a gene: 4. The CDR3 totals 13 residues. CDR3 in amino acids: CASSTGTGIEQYF. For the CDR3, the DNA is TGTGCCAGTAGTACCGGGACAGGGATCGAGCAGTACTTC.

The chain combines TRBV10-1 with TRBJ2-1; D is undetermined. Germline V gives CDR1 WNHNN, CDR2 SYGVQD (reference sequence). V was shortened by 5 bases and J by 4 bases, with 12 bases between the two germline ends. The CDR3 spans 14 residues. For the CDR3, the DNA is TGCGCCAGCAGTAACGCGGACGGATACAATGAGCAGTTCTTC. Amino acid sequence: CASSNADGYNEQFF.

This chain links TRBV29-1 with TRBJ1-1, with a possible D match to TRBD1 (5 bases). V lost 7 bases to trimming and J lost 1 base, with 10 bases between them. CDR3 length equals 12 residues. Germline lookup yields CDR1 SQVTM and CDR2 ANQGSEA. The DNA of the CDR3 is TGCAGCGGCAGCACAGGGAACACTGAAGCTTTCTTT. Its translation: CSGSTGNTEAFF.

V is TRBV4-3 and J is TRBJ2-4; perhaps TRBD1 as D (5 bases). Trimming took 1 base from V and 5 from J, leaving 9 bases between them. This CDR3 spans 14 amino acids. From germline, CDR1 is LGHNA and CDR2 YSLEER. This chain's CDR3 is CASSQGQGQNIQYF. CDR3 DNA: TGCGCCAGCAGCCAAGGCCAGGGCCAAAACATTCAGTACTTC.

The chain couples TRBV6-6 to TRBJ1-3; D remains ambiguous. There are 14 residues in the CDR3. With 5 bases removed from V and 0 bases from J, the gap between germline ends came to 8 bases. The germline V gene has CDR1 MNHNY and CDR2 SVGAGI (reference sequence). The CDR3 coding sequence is TGTGCCAGCAGTGCAATAAGCTCTGGAAACACCATATATTTT. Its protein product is CASSAISSGNTIYF.

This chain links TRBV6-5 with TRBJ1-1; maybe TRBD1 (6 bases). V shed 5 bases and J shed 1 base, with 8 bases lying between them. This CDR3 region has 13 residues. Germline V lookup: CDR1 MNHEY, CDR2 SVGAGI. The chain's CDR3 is CASSQQGNTEAFF. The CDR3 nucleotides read TGTGCCAGCAGTCAACAGGGGAACACTGAAGCTTTCTTT.